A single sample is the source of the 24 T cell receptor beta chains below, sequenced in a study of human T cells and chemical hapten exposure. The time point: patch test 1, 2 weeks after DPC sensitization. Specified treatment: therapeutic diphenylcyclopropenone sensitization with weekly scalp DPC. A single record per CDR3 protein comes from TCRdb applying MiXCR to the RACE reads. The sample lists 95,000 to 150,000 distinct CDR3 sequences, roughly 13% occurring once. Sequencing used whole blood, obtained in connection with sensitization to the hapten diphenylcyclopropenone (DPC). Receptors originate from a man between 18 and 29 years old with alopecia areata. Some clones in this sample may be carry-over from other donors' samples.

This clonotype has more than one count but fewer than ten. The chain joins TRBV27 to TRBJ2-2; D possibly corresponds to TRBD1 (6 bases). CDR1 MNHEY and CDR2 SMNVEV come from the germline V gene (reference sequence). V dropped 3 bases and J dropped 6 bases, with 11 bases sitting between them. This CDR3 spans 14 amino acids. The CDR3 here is CASSFAQGAGELFF. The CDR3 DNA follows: TGTGCCAGCAGTTTTGCACAGGGCGCCGGGGAGCTGTTTTTT.

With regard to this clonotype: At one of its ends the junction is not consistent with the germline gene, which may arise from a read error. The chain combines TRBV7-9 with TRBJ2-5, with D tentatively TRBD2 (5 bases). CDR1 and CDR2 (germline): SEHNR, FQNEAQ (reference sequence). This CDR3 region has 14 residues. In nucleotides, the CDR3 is TGTGCCAGCAGCTATCCTTTAGAGGGCTACATATTGGACTTC. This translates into CASSYPLEGYILDF.

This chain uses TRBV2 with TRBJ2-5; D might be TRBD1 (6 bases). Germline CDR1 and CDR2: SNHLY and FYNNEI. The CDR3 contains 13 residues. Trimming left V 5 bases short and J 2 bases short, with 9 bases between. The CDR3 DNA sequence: TGTGCCAGCAGTACAGGGAGTCAAGAGACCCAGTACTTC. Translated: CASSTGSQETQYF.

The CDR3 coding sequence is TGTGCCAGCAGTTCCACAGAAGGGCTATCCTTATATAGCAATCAGCCCCAGCATTTT. This sequence encodes CASSSTEGLSLYSNQPQHF. This chain joins TRBV6-2 or TRBV6-3 and TRBJ1-5; D call uncertain. Trimming took off 4 bases at V and 0 bases at J, with 22 bases between the two ends. This CDR3 is built from 19 residues. Germline assignment: CDR1 MNHEY and CDR2 SVGEGT.

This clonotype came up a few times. CDR3 in DNA: TGTGCCAGCAGTCGCAGGGGACTTAGCACAGATACGCAGTATTTT. Its translation: CASSRRGLSTDTQYF. The J gene is TRBJ2-3, the V gene TRBV11-2; the D gene could be TRBD1 or TRBD2 (6 bases each). The length of the CDR3 is 15 residues. Germline V lookup: CDR1 SGHAT, CDR2 FQNNGV. V was trimmed by 6 bases and J by 0 bases, leaving 13 bases between them.

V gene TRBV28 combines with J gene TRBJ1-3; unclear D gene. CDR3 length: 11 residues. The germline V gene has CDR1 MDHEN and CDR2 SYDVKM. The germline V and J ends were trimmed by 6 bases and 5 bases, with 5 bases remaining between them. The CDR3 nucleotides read TGTGCCAGCAGCATTAGAAACACCATATATTTT. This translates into CASSIRNTIYF.

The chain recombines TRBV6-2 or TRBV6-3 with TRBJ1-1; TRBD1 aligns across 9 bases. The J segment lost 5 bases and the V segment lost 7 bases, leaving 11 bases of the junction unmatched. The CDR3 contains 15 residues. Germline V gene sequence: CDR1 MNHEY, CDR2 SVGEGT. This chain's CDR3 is CASTRQGDGGTEAFF. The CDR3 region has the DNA TGTGCCAGCACCCGACAGGGGGATGGAGGGACTGAAGCTTTCTTT.

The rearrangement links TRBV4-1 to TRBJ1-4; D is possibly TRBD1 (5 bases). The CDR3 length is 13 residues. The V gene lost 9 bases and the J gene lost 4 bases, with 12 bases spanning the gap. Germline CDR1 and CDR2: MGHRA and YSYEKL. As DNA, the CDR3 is TGCGCCAGTGGACGGGGGTTTAATGAAAAACTGTTTTTT. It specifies CASGRGFNEKLFF.

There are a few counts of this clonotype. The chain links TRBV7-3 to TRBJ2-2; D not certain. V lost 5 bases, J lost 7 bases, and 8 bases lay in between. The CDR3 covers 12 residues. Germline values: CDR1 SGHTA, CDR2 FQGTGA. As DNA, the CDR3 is TGTGCCAGCAGCCAAACACGCGGGGAGCTGTTTTTT. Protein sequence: CASSQTRGELFF.

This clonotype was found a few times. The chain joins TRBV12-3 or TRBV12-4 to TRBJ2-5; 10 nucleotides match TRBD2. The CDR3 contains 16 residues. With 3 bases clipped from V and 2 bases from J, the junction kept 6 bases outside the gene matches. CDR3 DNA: TGTGCCAGCAGTTTTTTGGCTAGCGGGGGACAAGAGACCCAGTACTTC. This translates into CASSFLASGGQETQYF.

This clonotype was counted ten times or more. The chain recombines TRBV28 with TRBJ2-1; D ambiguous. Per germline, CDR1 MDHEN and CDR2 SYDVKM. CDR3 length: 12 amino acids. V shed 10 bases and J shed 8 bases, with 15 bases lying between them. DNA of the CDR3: TGTGCCACTTACCTTCGTAGGGATGAGCAGTTCTTC. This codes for CATYLRRDEQFF.

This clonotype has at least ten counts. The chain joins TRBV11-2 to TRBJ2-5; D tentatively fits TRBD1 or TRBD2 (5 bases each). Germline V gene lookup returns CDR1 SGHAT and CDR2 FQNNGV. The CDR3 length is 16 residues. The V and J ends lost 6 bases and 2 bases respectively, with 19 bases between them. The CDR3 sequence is CASRPPGTELQETQYF. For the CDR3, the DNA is TGTGCCAGCAGACCCCCAGGGACGGAACTGCAAGAGACCCAGTACTTC. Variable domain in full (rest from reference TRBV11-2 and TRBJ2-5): EAGVAQSPRYKIIEKRQSVAFWCNPISGHATLYWYQQILGQGPKLLIQFQNNGVVDDSQLPKDRFSAERLKGVDSTLKIQPAKLEDSAVYLCASRPPGTELQETQYFGPGTRLLVL.

CDR3 sequence reads: CASSLWQSTDTQYF. The CDR3 nucleotides read TGTGCCAGCAGTTTATGGCAGAGCACAGATACGCAGTATTTT. The V call is TRBV27, the J call TRBJ2-3; D gene unclear. V shed 1 base and J shed 0 bases, with 5 bases lying between them. This CDR3 is 14 amino acids long. Looked up from germline, CDR1 is MNHEY and CDR2 is SMNVEV (reference sequence).

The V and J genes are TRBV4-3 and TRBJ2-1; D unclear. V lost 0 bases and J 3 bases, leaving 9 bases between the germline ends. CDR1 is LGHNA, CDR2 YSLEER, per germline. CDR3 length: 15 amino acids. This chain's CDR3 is CASSQERVFYNEQFF. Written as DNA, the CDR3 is TGCGCCAGCAGCCAAGAAAGGGTTTTCTACAATGAGCAGTTCTTC.

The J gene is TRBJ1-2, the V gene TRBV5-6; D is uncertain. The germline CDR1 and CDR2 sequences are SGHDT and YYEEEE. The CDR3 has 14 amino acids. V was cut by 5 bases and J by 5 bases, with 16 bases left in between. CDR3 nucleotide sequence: TGTGCCAGCAGTTCCCCGGGGTCCTTTTATGGCTACACCTTC. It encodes CASSSPGSFYGYTF.

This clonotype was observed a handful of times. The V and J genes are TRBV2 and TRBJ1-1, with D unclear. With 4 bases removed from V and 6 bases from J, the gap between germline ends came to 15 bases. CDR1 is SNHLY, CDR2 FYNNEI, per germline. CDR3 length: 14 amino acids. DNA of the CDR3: TGTGCCAGCAGTGTATACAGAGCCGGCCCTGAAGCTTTCTTT. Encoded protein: CASSVYRAGPEAFF.

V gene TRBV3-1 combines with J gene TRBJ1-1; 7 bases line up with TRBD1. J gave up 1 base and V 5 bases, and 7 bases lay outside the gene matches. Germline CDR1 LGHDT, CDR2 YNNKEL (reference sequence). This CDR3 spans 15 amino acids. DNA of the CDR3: TGTGCCAGCAGCTTTGGGACAGCTAAGAACACTGAAGCTTTCTTT. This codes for CASSFGTAKNTEAFF. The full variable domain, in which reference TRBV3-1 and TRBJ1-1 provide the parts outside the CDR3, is DTAVSQTPKYLVTQMGNDKSIKCEQNLGHDTMYWYKQDSKKFLKIMFSYNNKELIINETVPNRFSPKSPDKAHLNLHINSLELGDSAVYFCASSFGTAKNTEAFFGQGTRLTVV.

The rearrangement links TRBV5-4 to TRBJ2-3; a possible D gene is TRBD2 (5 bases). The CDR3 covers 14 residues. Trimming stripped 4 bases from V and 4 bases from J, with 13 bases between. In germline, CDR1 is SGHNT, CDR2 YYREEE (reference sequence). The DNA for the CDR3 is TGTGCCAGCAGCGCGGGCGAGATGGCAGATACGCAGTATTTT. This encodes CASSAGEMADTQYF.

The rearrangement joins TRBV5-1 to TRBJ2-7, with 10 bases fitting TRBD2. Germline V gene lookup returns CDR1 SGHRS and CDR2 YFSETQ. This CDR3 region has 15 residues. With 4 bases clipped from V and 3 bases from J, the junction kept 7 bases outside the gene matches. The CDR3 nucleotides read TGCGCCAGCAGCAACCCGGGACTAGCGTACTACGAGCAGTACTTC. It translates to CASSNPGLAYYEQYF.

CDR3 bases: TGCGCCAGCAGCCAAGAACCGACCTACGAGCAGTACTTC. This sequence encodes CASSQEPTYEQYF. The gene calls are TRBV4-3 and TRBJ2-7; D not certain. This CDR3 has 13 amino acids. The germline CDR1 and CDR2 sequences are LGHNA and YSLEER. With 0 bases removed from V and 2 bases from J, the gap between germline ends came to 5 bases.

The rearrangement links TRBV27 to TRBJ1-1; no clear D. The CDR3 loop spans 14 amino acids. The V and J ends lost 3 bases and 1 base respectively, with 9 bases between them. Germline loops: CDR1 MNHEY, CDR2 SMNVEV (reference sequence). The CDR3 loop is CASSLGSSNTEAFF. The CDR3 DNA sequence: TGTGCCAGCAGTTTGGGCAGCTCGAACACTGAAGCTTTCTTT.

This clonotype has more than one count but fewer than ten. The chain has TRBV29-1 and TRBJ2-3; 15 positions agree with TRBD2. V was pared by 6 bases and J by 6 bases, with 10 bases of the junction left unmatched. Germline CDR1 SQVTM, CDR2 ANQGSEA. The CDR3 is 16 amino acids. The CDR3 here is CSVTGLAGGRTDTQYF. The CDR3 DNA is TGCAGCGTGACCGGACTAGCGGGGGGGCGAACGGATACGCAGTATTTT.

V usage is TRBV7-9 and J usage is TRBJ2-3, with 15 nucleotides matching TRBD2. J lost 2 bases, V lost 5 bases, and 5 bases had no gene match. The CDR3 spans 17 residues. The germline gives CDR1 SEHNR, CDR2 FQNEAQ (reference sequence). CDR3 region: CASSRGLAGGFTDTQYF. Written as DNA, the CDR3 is TGTGCCAGCAGCAGGGGACTAGCGGGGGGCTTCACAGATACGCAGTATTTT. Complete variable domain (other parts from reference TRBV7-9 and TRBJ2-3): DTGVSQNPRHKITKRGQNVTFRCDPISEHNRLYWYRQTLGQGPEFLTYFQNEAQLEKSRLLSDRFSAERPKGSFSTLEIQRTEQGDSAMYLCASSRGLAGGFTDTQYFGPGTRLTVL.

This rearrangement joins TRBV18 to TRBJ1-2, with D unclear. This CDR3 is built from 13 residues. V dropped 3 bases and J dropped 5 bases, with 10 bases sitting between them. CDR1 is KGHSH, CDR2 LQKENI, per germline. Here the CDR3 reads CASSPSGEYGYTF. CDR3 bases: TGTGCCAGCTCACCTTCTGGAGAATATGGCTACACCTTC.